This T cell receptor (beta chain) was captured in a study of blood T cell repertoires in COVID-19. Trimming pared 0 bases from V and 0 bases from J, leaving 4 bases between. The CDR3 sequence is 13 residues long. The V gene's germline CDR1 is SGHNT and CDR2 YYREEE (reference sequence). The table came from immunoSEQ multiplex PCR; TCRdb's copy has only in-frame clones and leaves some out. Of 110,000 to 150,000 clones listed, approximately 80% are singletons. The sequencing input was peripheral blood. The receptor was derived from a human donor in a cohort sampled during active COVID-19. The V call is TRBV5-4, the J call TRBJ2-7; no firm D call. The CDR3 is CASSLANSYEQYF. The DNA of the CDR3 is TGTGCCAGCAGCTTGGCCAACTCCTACGAGCAGTACTTC.